Many counts were recorded for the clone carrying this T cell receptor beta chain. The TCR beta library used iRepertoire HTBI primers with Arm-PCR amplification of CDR3. Study processing details: The samples included around 62 TRBV and 14 TRBJ segments. TCRdb re-derived calls from the multiplex PCR reads in MiXCR, one entry per CDR3 protein. The V and J calls and clone size are TCRdb's, not the authors'. The data hold hundreds of thousands of distinct CDR3 sequences, with roughly 13% observed a single time. Time point indicated: newly diagnosed GD, antithyroid drugs for less than 3 months. Following extraction of RNA from PBMCs, that RNA was used to make the TCR library. CDR1 and CDR2 from the germline V gene are MGHDK and SYGVNS. With 5 bases removed from V and 2 bases from J, the gap between germline ends came to 13 bases. CDR3 length: 14 amino acids. The record originates from a study of regulatory T cells in long-lasting Graves disease. For the study at large: Graves' patients, newly diagnosed, had taken antithyroid drugs under 3 months.

These data also featured in a second study, about T cells in Graves' hyperthyroidism and ophthalmopathy. Per that paper: Lactation, pregnancy, other autoimmune disease or uncontrolled infection excluded patients. The study based diagnoses on clinical symptoms, serum thyroxine and TRAb, thyroid ultrasound and orbital computed tomography.

The starting material was peripheral blood mononuclear cells (PBMCs), obtained at new diagnosis, from a patient treated with antithyroid drugs. This clonotype was sampled from a man in his thirties or forties with Graves disease. The chain recombines TRBV25-1 with TRBJ2-7; no firm D call. As DNA, the CDR3 is TGTGCCAGCAGTAACCCTCTAGTCCCCTACGAGCAGTACTTC. Protein sequence: CASSNPLVPYEQYF.